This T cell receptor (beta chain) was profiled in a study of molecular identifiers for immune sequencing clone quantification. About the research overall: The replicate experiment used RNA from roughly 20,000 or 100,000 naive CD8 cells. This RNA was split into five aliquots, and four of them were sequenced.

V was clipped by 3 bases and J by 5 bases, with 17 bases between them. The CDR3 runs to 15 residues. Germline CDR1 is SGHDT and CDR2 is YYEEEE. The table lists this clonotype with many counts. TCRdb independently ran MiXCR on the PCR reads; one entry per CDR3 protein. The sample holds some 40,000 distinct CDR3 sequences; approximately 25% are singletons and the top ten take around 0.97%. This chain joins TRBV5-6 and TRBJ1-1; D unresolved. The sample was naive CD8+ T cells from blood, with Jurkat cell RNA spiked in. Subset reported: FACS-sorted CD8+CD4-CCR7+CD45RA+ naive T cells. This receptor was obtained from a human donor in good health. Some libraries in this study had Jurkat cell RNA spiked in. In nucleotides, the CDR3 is TGTGCCAGCAGCTGGCTATTGGAGGGAGTGACTGAAGCTTTCTTT. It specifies CASSWLLEGVTEAFF.